This T cell receptor (beta chain) was identified during a study of T-cell memory formation after mild COVID-19. Background on the study: TCR clusters were mostly confined to one donor each. Overall study results and limits: Some clones that responded were present in memory (sampled pre-infection), which suggests cross-reactive memory joined. Clones which contracted sat mainly in CM and EM if CD4+, and in EMRA if CD8+.

Remarks on this clonotype: Its specificity is unknown.

TCRalpha and TCRbeta libraries used 5'RACE with constant-segment primers and UMIs. MiXCR, run by TCRdb on the 5' RACE reads, gives a single entry per CDR3 protein. The sample lists 450,000 or so distinct CDR3 sequences; about 19% were seen once. V was clipped by 3 bases and J by 9 bases, with 12 bases between them. Germline-derived CDR1 and CDR2 are SGHNT and YENEEA. The CDR3 spans 13 residues. This TCR was sampled from an adult woman who had mild COVID-19 (a few samples of this study predate the infection). Cell type and time point are not known. This chain uses TRBV11-3 with TRBJ1-5; D gene ambiguous. Specimen: PBMCs or a T cell subset sorted from them (not recorded which). The CDR3 nucleotides are TGTGCCAGCAGCTTGACCCCAGGCAGGCCCCAGCATTTT. This encodes CASSLTPGRPQHF. The entire variable domain, with the rest obtained from reference TRBV11-3 and TRBJ1-5, is as follows: EAGVVQSPRYKIIEKKQPVAFWCNPISGHNTLYWYLQNLGQGPELLIRYENEEAVDDSQLPKDRFSAERLKGVDSTLKIQPAELGDSAVYLCASSLTPGRPQHFGDGTRLSIL.